This TCR beta chain came from a study of technical replicates of blood from a few donors. The protocol was immunoSEQ multiplex PCR, while the TCRdb copy is restricted to in-frame clones and leaves out a portion. The data contain about 66,000 clones, about 89% of them singletons. The junction had 10 bases not matched to a gene; V was cut back by 5 bases and J by 4 bases. The germline V gene has CDR1 SEHNR and CDR2 FQNEAQ (reference sequence). The CDR3 sequence is 15 residues long. Sequenced: PBMCs. This chain uses TRBV7-9 with TRBJ1-1; 7 bases map to TRBD1. The clonotype originates from a human donor in good health. Some clones in this sample may be carry-over from other donors' samples. The CDR3 loop reads CASSRGGGGGTEAFF. The CDR3 nucleotides are TGTGCCAGCAGCCGAGGGGGCGGAGGAGGCACTGAAGCTTTCTTT.